These 16 T cell receptor beta chains came from one sample sequenced in a study of OX40 agonist ivuxolimab in advanced cancers. Clones were sequenced by immunoSEQ multiplex PCR, and TCRdb holds only the in-frame ones, with some missing. This table has 55,000 to 85,000 clones, 70% to 90% appearing once. The sample was CD4+ or CD8+ T cells sorted from blood, taken in a trial of the OX40 agonist ivuxolimab. The receptors stem from an adult with an advanced solid tumor such as melanoma, head and neck, liver or kidney cancer.

The chain couples TRBV6-5 to TRBJ2-5; perhaps TRBD1 as D (7 bases). The V end was cut by 5 bases, the J end by 5 bases, with 18 bases between. Germline-derived CDR1 and CDR2 are MNHEY and SVGAGI. The CDR3 spans 15 residues. CDR3 region: CASSNPGGGVETQYF. The CDR3 DNA is TGTGCCAGCAGTAACCCAGGGGGAGGCGTGGAGACCCAGTACTTC.

V and J are TRBV6-6 and TRBJ1-2, with 10 bases identical to TRBD1. CDR3 length: 15 amino acids. Germline V lookup: CDR1 MNHNY, CDR2 SVGAGI (reference sequence). J gave up 4 bases and V 2 bases, and 4 bases lay outside the gene matches. CDR3 sequence reads: CASSYRQGAGYGYTF. CDR3 bases: TGTGCCAGCAGTTACCGACAGGGGGCGGGCTATGGCTACACCTTC.

This clone appeared once. The chain uses TRBV5-1 and TRBJ2-5, with 11 nucleotides matching TRBD1. V lost 0 bases to trimming and J lost 5 bases; unmatched junction nucleotides: 6. The CDR3 runs 16 residues. In germline, CDR1 is SGHRS, CDR2 YFSETQ. The CDR3 spells CASSLDPRTGGETQYF. The CDR3 region has the DNA TGCGCCAGCAGCTTGGATCCCAGGACAGGGGGCGAGACCCAGTACTTC.

A note on this clone: One end of the junction does not line up with germline, which may come from a read error. The same CDR3 also results from other DNA sequences found in this sample. This chain links TRBV14 with TRBJ2-1, with D possibly called TRBD1 or TRBD2 (6 bases each). This CDR3 spans 15 amino acids. The germline CDR1 and CDR2 sequences are SGHDN and FVKESK. The CDR3 loop reads CASSQAAGEANEQFF. As DNA, the CDR3 is TGTGCCAGCAGCCAAGCCGCAGGGGAGGCGAATGAACAGTTCTTC.

The chain recombines TRBV19 with TRBJ2-2, with 10 nucleotides matching TRBD2. Trimming took 5 bases from V and 3 from J; bases not matched to a gene: 6. CDR3 size: 16 residues. Germline V gene lookup returns CDR1 LNHDA and CDR2 SQIVND (reference sequence). The CDR3 region has the DNA TGTGCCAGTAGTCCACTAGCGGGGTCCTACACCGGGGAGCTGTTTTTT. Residues: CASSPLAGSYTGELFF. Based on the CDR3 plus reference TRBV19 and TRBJ2-2, the full variable domain is DGGITQSPKYLFRKEGQNVTLSCEQNLNHDAMYWYRQDPGQGLRLIYYSQIVNDFQKGDIAEGYSVSREKKESFPLTVTSAQKNPTAFYLCASSPLAGSYTGELFFGEGSRLTVL.

This clone appeared a single time. This chain links TRBV30 with TRBJ2-5, with D possibly matching TRBD1 (5 bases). Germline V gives CDR1 GTSNPN, CDR2 SVGIG (reference sequence). The CDR3 is 11 amino acids. The V gene lost 8 bases and the J gene lost 2 bases, with 9 bases spanning the gap. For the CDR3, the DNA is TGTGCCCAAAGGGGTCAAGAGACCCAGTACTTC. The encoded protein is CAQRGQETQYF.

The chain uses TRBV5-6 and TRBJ1-2; D is possibly TRBD1 (6 bases). CDR3 length: 14 amino acids. Per the germline V gene, CDR1 is SGHDT and CDR2 is YYEEEE. Trimming pared 4 bases from V and 4 bases from J, leaving 14 bases between. The CDR3 loop reads CASSRDTVAYGYTF. CDR3 sequence (DNA): TGTGCCAGCAGCCGGGACACGGTTGCCTATGGCTACACCTTC.

CDR3 DNA sequence: TGTGCCAGCAGCTTGTGGGGGAACACTGAAGCTTTCTTT. This encodes CASSLWGNTEAFF. This rearrangement joins TRBV7-9 to TRBJ1-1; D is ambiguous. From germline, CDR1 is SEHNR and CDR2 FQNEAQ (reference sequence). This CDR3 has 13 residues. V was pared by 3 bases and J by 1 base, with 6 bases between.

V is TRBV4-2 and J is TRBJ2-1; 10 bases are shared with TRBD2. V gave up 1 base and J gave up 6 bases; unmatched junction bases: 3. Germline V gene sequence: CDR1 LGHNA, CDR2 YNFKEQ. The CDR3 consists of 15 residues. In DNA, the CDR3 is TGTGCCAGCAGCCAAGTACTAGCGGGGAGCAATGAGCAGTTCTTC. It yields the protein CASSQVLAGSNEQFF.

The genes are TRBV4-1 and TRBJ2-7; weak D call: TRBD1 (5 bases). V was clipped by 4 bases and J by 0 bases, with 10 bases between them. Germline V gene data show CDR1 as MGHRA and CDR2 as YSYEKL. The CDR3 loop spans 14 amino acids. The DNA of the CDR3 is TGCGCCAGCAGCCTACAGGAGCGCTCCTACGAGCAGTACTTC. Protein sequence: CASSLQERSYEQYF.

This chain uses TRBV7-8 with TRBJ2-2; D may be TRBD2 (5 bases). Trimming took 2 bases from V and 4 from J, leaving 14 bases between them. The germline V gene encodes CDR1 SGHVS and CDR2 FQNEAQ. This CDR3 comprises 16 residues. The CDR3 loop is CASSLMAVRGTGELFF. The CDR3 DNA is TGTGCCAGCAGCTTAATGGCAGTCCGGGGCACCGGGGAGCTGTTTTTT.

The rearrangement uses TRBV10-2 and TRBJ1-2; TRBD1 is a possible D gene (6 bases). The germline V gene encodes CDR1 WSHSY and CDR2 SAAADI. The CDR3 covers 16 residues. Trimming pared 5 bases from V and 3 bases from J, leaving 19 bases between. The CDR3 region has the DNA TGCGCCAGCAGTCAGGGACAAATTAGGGAGGACTATGGCTACACCTTC. Translating it yields CASSQGQIREDYGYTF.

The rearrangement links TRBV18 to TRBJ1-6; D unresolved. The V end lost 6 bases, the J end lost 8 bases, and 11 bases lay between the germline ends. The CDR3 is made up of 13 amino acids. CDR1 is KGHSH, CDR2 LQKENI, per germline. For the CDR3, the DNA is TGTGCCAGCTCCCAGTCAGGTGATTCACCCCTCCACTTT. Residues: CASSQSGDSPLHF.

The chain couples TRBV7-9 to TRBJ2-3, with D uncertain. Germline V gives CDR1 SEHNR, CDR2 FQNEAQ (reference sequence). The V end was cut by 4 bases, the J end by 3 bases, with 11 bases between. The CDR3 is 14 residues long. The CDR3 loop reads CASSSTQETDTQYF. The CDR3 region has the DNA TGTGCCAGCAGCTCCACCCAGGAGACAGATACGCAGTATTTT.

The rearrangement uses TRBV10-3 and TRBJ1-1; 7 positions match TRBD1. Germline V lookup: CDR1 ENHRY, CDR2 SYGVKD. CDR3 length: 13 residues. The V segment lost 2 bases and the J segment 5 bases; nucleotides outside the gene matches: 2. CDR3 coding DNA: TGTGCCATCAGTGAGCAGGGGGAGACTGAAGCTTTCTTT. Encoded protein: CAISEQGETEAFF.

This clone was seen once. This chain connects TRBV29-1 to TRBJ2-3; 7 bases map to TRBD1. The CDR3 consists of 12 residues. Trimming at V came to 5 bases and at J to 6 bases, leaving 5 bases not matched to a gene. The germline V gene has CDR1 SQVTM and CDR2 ANQGSEA. The CDR3 DNA sequence: TGCAGCGTTTCCACAGGGGTGGATACGCAGTATTTT. This sequence encodes CSVSTGVDTQYF.